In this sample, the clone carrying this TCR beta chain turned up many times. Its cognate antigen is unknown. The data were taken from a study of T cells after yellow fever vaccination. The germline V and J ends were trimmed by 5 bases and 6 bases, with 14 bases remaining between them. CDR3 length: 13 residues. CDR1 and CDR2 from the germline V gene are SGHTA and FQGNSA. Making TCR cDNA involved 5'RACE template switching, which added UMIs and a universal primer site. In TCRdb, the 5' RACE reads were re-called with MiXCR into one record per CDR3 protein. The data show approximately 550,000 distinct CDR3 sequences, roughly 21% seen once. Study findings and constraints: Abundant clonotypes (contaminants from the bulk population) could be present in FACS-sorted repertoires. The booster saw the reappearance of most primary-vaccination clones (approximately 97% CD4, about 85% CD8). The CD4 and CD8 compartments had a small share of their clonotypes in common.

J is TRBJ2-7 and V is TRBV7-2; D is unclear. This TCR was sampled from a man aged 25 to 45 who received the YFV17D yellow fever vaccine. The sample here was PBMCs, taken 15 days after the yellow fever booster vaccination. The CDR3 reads CASSPSRRTEQYF. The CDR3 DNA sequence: TGTGCCAGCAGCCCCAGCCGGCGGACCGAGCAGTACTTC.